The source of this T cell receptor (beta chain) is a study of T cells after yellow fever vaccination. Study-level findings and limits: The secondary response showed a weaker magnitude and a faster peak, day 5 versus 15.

TCRdb re-called the 5' RACE reads with MiXCR, one entry per CDR3 protein. The table has hundreds of thousands of distinct CDR3 sequences, around 4.9% seen once; the top ten hold roughly 3.5%. At least ten counts were recorded for this clonotype. The target antigen is unknown. The receptor was isolated from a young man who received the YFV17D yellow fever vaccine. Sample: CD4+ T cells sorted from PBMCs, taken on the day of the yellow fever booster vaccination.

The CDR3 protein is CASGVSGANVLTF. The CDR3 DNA follows: TGTGCCAGTGGAGTGTCTGGGGCCAACGTCCTGACTTTC. This rearrangement joins TRBV7-2 to TRBJ2-6, with no clear D. The CDR3 runs 13 residues. V dropped 9 bases and J dropped 1 base, with 7 bases sitting between them. Per the germline V gene, CDR1 is SGHTA and CDR2 is FQGNSA.